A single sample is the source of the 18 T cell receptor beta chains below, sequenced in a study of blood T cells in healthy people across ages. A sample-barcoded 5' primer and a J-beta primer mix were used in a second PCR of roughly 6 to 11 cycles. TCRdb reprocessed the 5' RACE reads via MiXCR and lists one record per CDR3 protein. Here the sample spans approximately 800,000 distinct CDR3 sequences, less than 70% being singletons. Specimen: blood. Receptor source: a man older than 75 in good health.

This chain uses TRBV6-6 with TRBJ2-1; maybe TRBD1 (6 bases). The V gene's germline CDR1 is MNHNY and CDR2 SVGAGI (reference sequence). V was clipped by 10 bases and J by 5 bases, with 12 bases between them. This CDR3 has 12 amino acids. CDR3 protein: CATRQDDNEQFF. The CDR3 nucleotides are TGTGCCACTCGACAGGATGACAATGAGCAGTTCTTC.

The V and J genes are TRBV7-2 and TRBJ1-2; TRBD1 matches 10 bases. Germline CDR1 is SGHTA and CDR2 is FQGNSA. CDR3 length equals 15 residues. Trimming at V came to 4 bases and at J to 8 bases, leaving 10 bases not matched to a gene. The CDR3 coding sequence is TGTGCCAGCAGCTCCTCGGGACAGGGGTTTGGGGGCTACACCTTC. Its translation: CASSSSGQGFGGYTF. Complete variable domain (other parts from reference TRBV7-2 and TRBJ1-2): GAGVSQSPSNKVTEKGKDVELRCDPISGHTALYWYRQSLGQGLEFLIYFQGNSAPDKSGLPSDRFSAERTGGSVSTLTIQRTQQEDSAVYLCASSSSGQGFGGYTFGSGTRLTVV.

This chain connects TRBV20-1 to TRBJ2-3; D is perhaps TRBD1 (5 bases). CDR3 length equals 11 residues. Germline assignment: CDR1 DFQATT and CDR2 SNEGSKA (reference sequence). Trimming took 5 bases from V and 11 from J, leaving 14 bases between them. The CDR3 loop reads CSAVLQVEQYF. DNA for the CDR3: TGCAGTGCTGTACTACAGGTTGAGCAGTATTTT.

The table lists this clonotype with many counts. The CDR3 DNA reads TGCAGTGCTAGAGATCCCAACCAAGAGACCCAGTACTTC. Translating it yields CSARDPNQETQYF. V gene TRBV20-1 combines with J gene TRBJ2-5; D is unclear. Germline V gives CDR1 DFQATT, CDR2 SNEGSKA (reference sequence). V shed 0 bases and J shed 0 bases, with 5 bases lying between them. CDR3 size: 13 residues.

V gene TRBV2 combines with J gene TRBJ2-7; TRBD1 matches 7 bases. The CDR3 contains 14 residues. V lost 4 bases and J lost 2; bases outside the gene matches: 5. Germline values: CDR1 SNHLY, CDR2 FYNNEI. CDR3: CASSANGQAYEQYF. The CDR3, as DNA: TGTGCCAGCAGTGCAAACGGACAGGCCTACGAGCAGTACTTC.

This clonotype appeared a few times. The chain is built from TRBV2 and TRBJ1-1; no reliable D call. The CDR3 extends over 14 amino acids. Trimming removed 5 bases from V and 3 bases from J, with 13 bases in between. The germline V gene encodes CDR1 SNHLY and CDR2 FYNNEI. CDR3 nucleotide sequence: TGTGCCAGCAGTCTCAACCTGTGGGACACTGAAGCTTTCTTT. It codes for CASSLNLWDTEAFF.

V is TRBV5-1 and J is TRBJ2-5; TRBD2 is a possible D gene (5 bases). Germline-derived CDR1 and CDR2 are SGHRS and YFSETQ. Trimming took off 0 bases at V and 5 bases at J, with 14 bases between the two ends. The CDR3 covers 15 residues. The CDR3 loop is CASSLAFSERETQYF. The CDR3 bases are TGCGCCAGCAGCTTGGCCTTCTCGGAGCGGGAGACCCAGTACTTC.

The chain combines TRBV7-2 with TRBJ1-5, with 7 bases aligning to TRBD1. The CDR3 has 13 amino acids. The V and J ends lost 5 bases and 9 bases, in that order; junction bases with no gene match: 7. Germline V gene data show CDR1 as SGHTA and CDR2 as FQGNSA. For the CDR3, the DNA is TGTGCCAGCAGCGCGGACAGGTCGCGGCCCCAGCATTTT. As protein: CASSADRSRPQHF.

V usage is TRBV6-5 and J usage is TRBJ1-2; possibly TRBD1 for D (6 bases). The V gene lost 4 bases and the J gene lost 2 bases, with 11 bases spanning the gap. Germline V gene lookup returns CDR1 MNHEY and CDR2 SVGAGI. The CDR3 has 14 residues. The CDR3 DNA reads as TGTGCCAGCAGTTCCCCGACAGGCAACTATGGCTACACCTTC. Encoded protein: CASSSPTGNYGYTF.

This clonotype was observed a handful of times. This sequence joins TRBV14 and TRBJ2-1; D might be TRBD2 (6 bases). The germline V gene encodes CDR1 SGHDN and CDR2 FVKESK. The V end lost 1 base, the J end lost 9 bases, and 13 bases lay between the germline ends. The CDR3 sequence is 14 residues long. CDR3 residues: CASSQAGRNGEQFF. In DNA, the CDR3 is TGTGCCAGCAGCCAAGCCGGGAGAAACGGTGAGCAGTTCTTC.

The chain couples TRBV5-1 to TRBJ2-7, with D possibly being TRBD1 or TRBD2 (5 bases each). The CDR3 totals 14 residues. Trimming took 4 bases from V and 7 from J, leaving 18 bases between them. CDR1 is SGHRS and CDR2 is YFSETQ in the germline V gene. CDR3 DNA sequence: TGCGCCAGCAGCCCCGGGACCCTGAATGGTGAGCAGTACTTC. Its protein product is CASSPGTLNGEQYF.

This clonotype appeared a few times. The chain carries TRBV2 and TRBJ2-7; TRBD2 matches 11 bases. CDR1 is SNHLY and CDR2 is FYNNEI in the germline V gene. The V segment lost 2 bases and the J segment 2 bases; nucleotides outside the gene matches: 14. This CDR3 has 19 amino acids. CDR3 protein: CASSETLLGLAAVTYEQYF. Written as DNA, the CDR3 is TGTGCCAGCAGTGAAACTTTGTTGGGACTAGCGGCCGTAACCTACGAGCAGTACTTC.

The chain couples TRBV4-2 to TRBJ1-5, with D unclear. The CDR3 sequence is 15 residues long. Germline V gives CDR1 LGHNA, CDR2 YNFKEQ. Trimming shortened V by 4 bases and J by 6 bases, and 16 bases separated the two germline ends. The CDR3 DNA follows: TGTGCCAGCAGCCCAGAGGCGATTTTGGGTCAGCCCCAGCATTTT. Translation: CASSPEAILGQPQHF.

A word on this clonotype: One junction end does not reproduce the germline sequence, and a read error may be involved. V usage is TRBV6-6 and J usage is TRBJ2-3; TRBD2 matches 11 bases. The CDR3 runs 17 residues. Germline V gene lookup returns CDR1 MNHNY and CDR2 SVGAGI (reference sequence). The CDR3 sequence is CAAGGLRLAGGTGTQYF. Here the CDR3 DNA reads TGTGCCGCCGGCGGCTTGCGTCTAGCGGGAGGCACAGGTACGCAGTATTTT.

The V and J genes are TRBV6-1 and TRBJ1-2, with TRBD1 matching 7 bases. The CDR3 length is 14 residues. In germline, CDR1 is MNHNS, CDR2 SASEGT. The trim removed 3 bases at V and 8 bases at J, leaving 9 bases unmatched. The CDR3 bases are TGTGCCAGCAGTGAGGCAGGGGGGGGCAGAGGCTACACCTTC. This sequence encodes CASSEAGGGRGYTF.

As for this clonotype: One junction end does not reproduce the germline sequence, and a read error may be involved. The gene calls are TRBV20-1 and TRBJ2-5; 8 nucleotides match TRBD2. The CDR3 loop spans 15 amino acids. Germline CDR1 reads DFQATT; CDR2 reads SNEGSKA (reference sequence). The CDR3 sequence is CSARESRGGRETQYF. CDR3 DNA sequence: TGCAGTGCCAGAGAGTCTCGGGGGGGGCGAGAGACCCAGTACTTC.

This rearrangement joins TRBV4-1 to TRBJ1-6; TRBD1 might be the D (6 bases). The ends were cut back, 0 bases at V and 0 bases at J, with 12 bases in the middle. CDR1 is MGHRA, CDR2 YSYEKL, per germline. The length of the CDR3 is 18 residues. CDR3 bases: TGCGCCAGCAGCCAAGAACCTGACAGGAGCTCCTATAATTCACCCCTCCACTTT. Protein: CASSQEPDRSSYNSPLHF.

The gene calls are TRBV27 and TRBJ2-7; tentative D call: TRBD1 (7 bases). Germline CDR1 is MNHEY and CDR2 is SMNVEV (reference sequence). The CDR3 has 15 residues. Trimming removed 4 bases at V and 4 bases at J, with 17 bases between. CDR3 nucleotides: TGTGCCAGCAGTTCCCCAAGCAGGGGGAGGTACGAGCAGTACTTC. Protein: CASSSPSRGRYEQYF.